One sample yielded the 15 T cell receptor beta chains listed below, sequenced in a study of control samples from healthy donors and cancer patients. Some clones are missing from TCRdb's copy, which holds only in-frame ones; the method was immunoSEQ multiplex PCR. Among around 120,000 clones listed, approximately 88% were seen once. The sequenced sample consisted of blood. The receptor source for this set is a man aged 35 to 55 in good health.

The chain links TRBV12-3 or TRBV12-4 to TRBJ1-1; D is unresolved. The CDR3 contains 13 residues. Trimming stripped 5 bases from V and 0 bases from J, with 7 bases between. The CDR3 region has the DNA TGTGCCAGCAGTATGGAGGTGAACACTGAAGCTTTCTTT. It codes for CASSMEVNTEAFF.

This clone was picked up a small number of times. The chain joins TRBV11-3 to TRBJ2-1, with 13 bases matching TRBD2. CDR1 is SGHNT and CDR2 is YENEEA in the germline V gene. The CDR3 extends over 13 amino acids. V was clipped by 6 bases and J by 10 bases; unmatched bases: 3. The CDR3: CASRGLAGDEQFF. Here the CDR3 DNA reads TGTGCCAGCAGAGGACTAGCGGGGGACGAGCAGTTCTTC.

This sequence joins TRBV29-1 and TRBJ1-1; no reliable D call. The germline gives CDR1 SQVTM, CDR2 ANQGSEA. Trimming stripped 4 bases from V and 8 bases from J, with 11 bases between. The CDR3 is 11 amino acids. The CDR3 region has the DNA TGCAGCGTTGCAAGAGGGAACGAAGCTTTCTTT. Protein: CSVARGNEAFF.

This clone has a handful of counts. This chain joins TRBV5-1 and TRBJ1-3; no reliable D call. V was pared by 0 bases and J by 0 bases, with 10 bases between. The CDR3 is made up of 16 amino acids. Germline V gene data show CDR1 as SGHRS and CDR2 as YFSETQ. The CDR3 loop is CASSLVGRNSGNTIYF. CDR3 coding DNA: TGCGCCAGCAGCTTGGTGGGGAGAAACTCTGGAAACACCATATATTTT.

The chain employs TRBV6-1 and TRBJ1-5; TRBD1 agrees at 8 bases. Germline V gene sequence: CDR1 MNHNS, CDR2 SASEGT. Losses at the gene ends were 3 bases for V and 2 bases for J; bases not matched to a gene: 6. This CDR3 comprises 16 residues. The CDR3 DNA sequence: TGTGCCAGCAGTGACAGGGGGCAGTTTGGCAATCAGCCCCAGCATTTT. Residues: CASSDRGQFGNQPQHF.

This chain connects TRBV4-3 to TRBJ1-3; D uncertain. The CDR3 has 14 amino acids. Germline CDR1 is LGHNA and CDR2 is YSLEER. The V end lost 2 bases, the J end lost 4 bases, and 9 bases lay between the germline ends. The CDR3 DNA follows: TGCGCCAGCAGCCAACTTGTAGGAGGAAACACCATATATTTT. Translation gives CASSQLVGGNTIYF.

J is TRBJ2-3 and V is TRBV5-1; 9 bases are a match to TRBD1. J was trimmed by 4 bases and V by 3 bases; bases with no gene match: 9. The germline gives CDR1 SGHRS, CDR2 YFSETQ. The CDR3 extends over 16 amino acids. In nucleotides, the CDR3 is TGCGCCAGCAGCTGGGGGGGACAGGGCAGCGCAGATACGCAGTATTTT. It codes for CASSWGGQGSADTQYF.

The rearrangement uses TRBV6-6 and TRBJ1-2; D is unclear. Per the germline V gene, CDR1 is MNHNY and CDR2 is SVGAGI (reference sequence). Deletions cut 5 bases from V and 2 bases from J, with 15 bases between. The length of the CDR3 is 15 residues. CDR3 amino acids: CASSREILQNYGYTF. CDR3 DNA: TGTGCCAGCAGTAGGGAGATACTCCAAAACTATGGCTACACCTTC.

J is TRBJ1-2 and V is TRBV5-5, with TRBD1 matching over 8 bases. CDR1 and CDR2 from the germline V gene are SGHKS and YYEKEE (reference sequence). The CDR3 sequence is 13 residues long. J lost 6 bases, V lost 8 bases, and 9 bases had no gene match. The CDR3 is CASATWTGNGYTF. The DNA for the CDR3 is TGTGCCAGTGCGACCTGGACAGGGAATGGCTACACCTTC.

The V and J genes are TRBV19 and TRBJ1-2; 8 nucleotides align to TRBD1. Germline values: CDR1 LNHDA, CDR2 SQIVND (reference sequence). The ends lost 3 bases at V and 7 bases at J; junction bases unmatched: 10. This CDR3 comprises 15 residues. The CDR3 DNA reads TGTGCCAGTAGTATCGGCCCGGGGCAGGGGGCTGGCTACACCTTC. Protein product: CASSIGPGQGAGYTF.

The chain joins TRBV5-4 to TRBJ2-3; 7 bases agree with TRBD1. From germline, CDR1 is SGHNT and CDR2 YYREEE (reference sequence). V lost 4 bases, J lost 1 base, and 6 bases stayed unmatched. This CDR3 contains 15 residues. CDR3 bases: TGTGCCAGCAGCAGACCGGGACAGCGCACAGATACGCAGTATTTT. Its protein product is CASSRPGQRTDTQYF.

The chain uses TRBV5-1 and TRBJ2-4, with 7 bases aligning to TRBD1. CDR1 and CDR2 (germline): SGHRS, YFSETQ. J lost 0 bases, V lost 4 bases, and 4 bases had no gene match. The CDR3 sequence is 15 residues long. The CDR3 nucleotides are TGCGCCAGCAGCGACAGGGCTTTAGCCAAAAACATTCAGTACTTC. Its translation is CASSDRALAKNIQYF.

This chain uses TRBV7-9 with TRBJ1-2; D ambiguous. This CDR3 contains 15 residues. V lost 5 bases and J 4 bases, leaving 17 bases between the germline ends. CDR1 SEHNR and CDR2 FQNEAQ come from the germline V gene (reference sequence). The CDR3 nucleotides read TGTGCCAGCAGCACCGAACTACTGGCGGGCTATGGCTACACCTTC. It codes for CASSTELLAGYGYTF.

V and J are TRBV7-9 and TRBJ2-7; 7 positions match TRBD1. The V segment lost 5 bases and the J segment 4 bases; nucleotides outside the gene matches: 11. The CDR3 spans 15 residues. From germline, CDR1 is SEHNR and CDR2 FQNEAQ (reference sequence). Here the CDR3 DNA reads TGTGCCAGCAGCCCACCGGGACAGCCCGGATACGAGCAGTACTTC. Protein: CASSPPGQPGYEQYF.

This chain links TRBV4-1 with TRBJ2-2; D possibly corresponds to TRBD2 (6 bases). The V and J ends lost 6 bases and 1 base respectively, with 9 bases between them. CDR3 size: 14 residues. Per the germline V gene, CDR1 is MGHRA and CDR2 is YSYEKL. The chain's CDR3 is CASRRGLNTGELFF. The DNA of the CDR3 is TGCGCCAGCAGGAGGGGACTGAACACCGGGGAGCTGTTTTTT.